The clone carrying this TCR beta chain was detected only once. Its antigen is unknown. This sample was taken from a study of graft-versus-host responses after intestinal transplantation. Profiling relied on immunoSEQ multiplex PCR, and the TCRdb table lists in-frame clones only, not all of them. The table has about 120,000 clones, around nine tenths seen once. The length of the CDR3 is 17 residues. Trimming left V 4 bases short and J 0 bases short, with 19 bases between. CDR1 and CDR2 (germline): SGHRS, YFSETQ. The source is a human donor who was the organ donor for an intestinal transplant. This specimen consisted of unstimulated CD4+ T cells sorted from spleen or lymph node cells, obtained before transplant. The V call is TRBV5-1, the J call TRBJ1-2; D call uncertain. In nucleotides, the CDR3 is TGCGCCAGCAGCACGGACGGCCCAGCCTTGGCTAACTATGGCTACACCTTC. Protein sequence: CASSTDGPALANYGYTF.